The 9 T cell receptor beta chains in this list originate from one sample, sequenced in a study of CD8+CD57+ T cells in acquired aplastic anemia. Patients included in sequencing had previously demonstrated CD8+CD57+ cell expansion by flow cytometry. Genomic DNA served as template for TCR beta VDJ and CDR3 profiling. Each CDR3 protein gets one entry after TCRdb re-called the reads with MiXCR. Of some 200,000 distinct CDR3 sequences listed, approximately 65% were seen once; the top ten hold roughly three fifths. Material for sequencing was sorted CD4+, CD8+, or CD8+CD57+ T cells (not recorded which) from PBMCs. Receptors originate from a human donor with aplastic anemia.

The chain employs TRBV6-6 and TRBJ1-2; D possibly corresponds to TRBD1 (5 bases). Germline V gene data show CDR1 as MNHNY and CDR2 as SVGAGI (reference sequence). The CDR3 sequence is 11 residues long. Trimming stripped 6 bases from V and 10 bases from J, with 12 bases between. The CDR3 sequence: CASRRDSDYTF. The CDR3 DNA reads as TGTGCCAGCAGACGCGACAGTGACTACACCTTC.

The CDR3 DNA follows: TGTGCCACCAGCAGACTACAGGGAGGCACTGAAGCTTTCTTT. Amino acid sequence: CATSRLQGGTEAFF. This rearrangement joins TRBV15 to TRBJ1-1; possible D gene TRBD1, 6 bases. CDR1 is LNHNV, CDR2 YYDKDF, per germline (reference sequence). This CDR3 has 14 amino acids. V shed 2 bases and J shed 4 bases, with 11 bases lying between them.

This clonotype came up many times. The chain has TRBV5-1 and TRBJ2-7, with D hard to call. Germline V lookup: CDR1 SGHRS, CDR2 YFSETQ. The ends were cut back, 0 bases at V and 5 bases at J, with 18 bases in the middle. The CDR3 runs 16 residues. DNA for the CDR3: TGCGCCAGCAGCTTGGCATGGGGTGGAAATTTGGACGAGCAGTACTTC. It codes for CASSLAWGGNLDEQYF. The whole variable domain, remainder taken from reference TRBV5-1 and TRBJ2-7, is KAGVTQTPRYLIKTRGQQVTLSCSPISGHRSVSWYQQTPGQGLQFLFEYFSETQRNKGNFPGRFSGRQFSNSRSEMNVSTLELGDSALYLCASSLAWGGNLDEQYFGPGTRLTVT.

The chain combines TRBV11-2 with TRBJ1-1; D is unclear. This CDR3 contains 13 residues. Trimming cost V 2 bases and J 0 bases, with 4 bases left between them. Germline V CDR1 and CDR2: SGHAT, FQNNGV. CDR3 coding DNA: TGTGCCAGCAGCTTACCAATGAACACTGAAGCTTTCTTT. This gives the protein CASSLPMNTEAFF.

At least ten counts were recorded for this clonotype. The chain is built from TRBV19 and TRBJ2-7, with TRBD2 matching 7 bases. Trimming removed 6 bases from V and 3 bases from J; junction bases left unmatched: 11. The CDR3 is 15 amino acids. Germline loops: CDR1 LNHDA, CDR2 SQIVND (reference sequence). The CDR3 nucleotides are TGTGCCAGTAGCCCTCGCCTTGGGGGGGTCTACGAGCAGTACTTC. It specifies CASSPRLGGVYEQYF.

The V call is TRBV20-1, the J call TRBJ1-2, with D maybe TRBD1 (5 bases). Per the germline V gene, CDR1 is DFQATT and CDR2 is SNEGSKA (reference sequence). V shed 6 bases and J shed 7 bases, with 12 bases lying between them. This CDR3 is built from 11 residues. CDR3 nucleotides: TGCAGTGCGACCCCTGGGGGTGGCTACACCTTC. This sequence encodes CSATPGGGYTF.

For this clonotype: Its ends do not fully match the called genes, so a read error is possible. CDR3 nucleotide sequence: TGTGCCACCAGTGACTCGACAGGGGATACAAACAACGAGCAGTTCTTC. It codes for CATSDSTGDTNNEQFF. The chain carries TRBV24-1 and TRBJ2-1, with 8 positions matching TRBD1. This CDR3 region has 16 residues. CDR1 KGHDR and CDR2 SFDVKD come from the germline V gene.

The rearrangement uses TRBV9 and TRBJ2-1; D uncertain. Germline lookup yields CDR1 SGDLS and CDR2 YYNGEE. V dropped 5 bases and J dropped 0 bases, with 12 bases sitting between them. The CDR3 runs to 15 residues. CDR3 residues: CASSRGPGSYNEQFF. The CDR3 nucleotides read TGTGCCAGCAGTCGAGGACCGGGCTCCTACAATGAGCAGTTCTTC.

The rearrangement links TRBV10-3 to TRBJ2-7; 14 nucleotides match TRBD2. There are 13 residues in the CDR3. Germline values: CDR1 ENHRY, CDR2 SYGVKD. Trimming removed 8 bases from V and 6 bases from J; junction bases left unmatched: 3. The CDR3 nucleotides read TGTGCCATCGGCGGACTAGCGGGAGGCGAGCAGTACTTC. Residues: CAIGGLAGGEQYF.